The entry that follows covers one T cell receptor beta chain sequence. Per the germline V gene, CDR1 is SGHRS and CDR2 is YFSETQ. This CDR3 has 17 residues. The trim removed 1 base at V and 4 bases at J, leaving 9 bases unmatched. The authors' processing: Researchers report that nucleated cell counts were estimated from reference gene primer amplification. The data were produced by immunoSEQ multiplex PCR, yet TCRdb's version contains in-frame clones alone and is incomplete. The V and J calls and clone size are taken from that table; D and trimming were inferred from the DNA. The sample comprises approximately 230,000 clones, around 89% of which are singletons, and approximately 6% rests with the top ten. The record originates from a study of blood T cell repertoires in COVID-19. The overall study: Sites across the United States, Italy and Spain contributed samples from acute and convalescent COVID-19. The analysed material was cDNA or gDNA that came from T cells, B-cell-depleted T cells, or PBMCs.

During active infection, Seattle patients enrolled and were then monitored through disease. Sample: peripheral blood. The rearrangement uses TRBV5-1 and TRBJ2-7; the match to TRBD1 covers 12 bases. The TCR comes from a woman aged 30 to 39 with COVID-19, enrolled during active disease. CDR3 DNA: TGCGCCAGCAGCTTGATTCTCAGGGGACAGGGGGCTTACGAGCAGTACTTC. Protein: CASSLILRGQGAYEQYF. The variable domain in full, completed from reference TRBV5-1 and TRBJ2-7, reads KAGVTQTPRYLIKTRGQQVTLSCSPISGHRSVSWYQQTPGQGLQFLFEYFSETQRNKGNFPGRFSGRQFSNSRSEMNVSTLELGDSALYLCASSLILRGQGAYEQYFGPGTRLTVT.